A single sample gave rise to the 8 T cell receptor beta chains below, sequenced in a study of TIL therapy for anti-PD-1-resistant metastatic lung cancer. Sequencing used immunoSEQ v3. Clones were sequenced by immunoSEQ multiplex PCR, and TCRdb holds only the in-frame ones, with some missing. The sample gives tens of thousands of clones, around 63% of which show up once; 6% to 7% is in the top ten. Specified time point: pre-treatment sample, taken before nivolumab and TIL therapy. The sequencing here drew on blood, taken at baseline. Receptors were obtained from a person between 30 and 80 years old with non-small cell lung cancer.

This clone was seen a few times. The V and J genes are TRBV13 and TRBJ1-1, with a weak D call TRBD1 (6 bases). Germline CDR1 PRHDT, CDR2 FYEKMQ (reference sequence). With 3 bases removed from V and 5 bases from J, the gap between germline ends came to 16 bases. The CDR3 runs to 15 residues. The CDR3 DNA sequence: TGTGCCAGCAGCTTCTATGGGGGCCCGGGGACTGAAGCTTTCTTT. It is translated as CASSFYGGPGTEAFF.

V is TRBV30 and J is TRBJ2-7, with D possibly matching TRBD1 (6 bases). The CDR3 is made up of 16 amino acids. In germline, CDR1 is GTSNPN, CDR2 SVGIG (reference sequence). Trimming pared 2 bases from V and 1 base from J, leaving 18 bases between. The CDR3 loop is CAWSSPWQGRSYEQYF. In nucleotides, the CDR3 is TGTGCCTGGAGTTCCCCGTGGCAGGGGCGATCCTACGAGCAGTACTTC.

V gene TRBV14 combines with J gene TRBJ1-5, with D unresolved. The germline V gene encodes CDR1 SGHDN and CDR2 FVKESK. The CDR3 has 15 amino acids. V dropped 0 bases and J dropped 4 bases, with 10 bases sitting between them. CDR3 protein: CASSQDKGENQPQHF. The DNA of the CDR3 is TGTGCCAGCAGCCAAGATAAGGGAGAAAATCAGCCCCAGCATTTT.

This rearrangement joins TRBV6-6 to TRBJ1-1, with D possibly being TRBD1 (6 bases). There are 11 residues in the CDR3. Deletions cut 8 bases from V and 7 bases from J, with 11 bases between. The germline gives CDR1 MNHNY, CDR2 SVGAGI (reference sequence). CDR3 sequence (DNA): TGTGCCAGCTCACAGGGACTTGAAGCTTTCTTT. This gives the protein CASSQGLEAFF.

V usage is TRBV27 and J usage is TRBJ2-7; D might be TRBD1 (8 bases). The CDR3 is 18 amino acids. CDR1 is MNHEY and CDR2 is SMNVEV in the germline V gene (reference sequence). V was cut by 2 bases and J by 0 bases, with 20 bases left in between. The CDR3 loop is CASSLPRKTGGGSYEQYF. DNA for the CDR3: TGTGCCAGCAGTTTACCAAGGAAAACAGGGGGGGGCTCCTACGAGCAGTACTTC.

CDR3 in amino acids: CASSRRLDSYGYTF. The DNA for the CDR3 is TGTGCCAGCAGCCGAAGGCTCGACAGCTATGGCTACACCTTC. V and J are TRBV7-6 and TRBJ1-2, with a possible D match to TRBD1 (5 bases). V was cut by 5 bases and J by 4 bases, with 14 bases left in between. The CDR3 covers 14 residues. The germline CDR1 and CDR2 sequences are SGHVS and FNYEAQ.

The chain combines TRBV7-9 with TRBJ1-2; 7 nucleotides agree with TRBD1. Trimming cost V 1 base and J 4 bases; bases outside gene matches: 6. Germline V gene lookup returns CDR1 SEHNR and CDR2 FQNEAQ (reference sequence). The CDR3 has 15 amino acids. The chain's CDR3 is CASSLGARGIYGYTF. In DNA form, the CDR3 reads TGTGCCAGCAGCTTAGGGGCCAGGGGGATCTATGGCTACACCTTC. Variable domain in full (rest from reference TRBV7-9 and TRBJ1-2): DTGVSQNPRHKITKRGQNVTFRCDPISEHNRLYWYRQTLGQGPEFLTYFQNEAQLEKSRLLSDRFSAERPKGSFSTLEIQRTEQGDSAMYLCASSLGARGIYGYTFGSGTRLTVV.

This chain links TRBV11-2 with TRBJ2-7, with no clear D. CDR3 length equals 13 residues. V was clipped by 2 bases and J by 4 bases, with 9 bases between them. The germline CDR1 and CDR2 sequences are SGHAT and FQNNGV. CDR3: CASSLFPVYEQYF. The CDR3 DNA sequence: TGTGCCAGCAGCTTATTTCCTGTGTACGAGCAGTACTTC.